The table lists the clone carrying this T cell receptor (beta chain) with a count of one. As processed by the authors: Reference gene primer amplification gave nucleated cell count estimates. Profiling relied on immunoSEQ multiplex PCR, and the TCRdb table lists in-frame clones only, not all of them. The DNA gave D and trimming, while V, J and clone size come from that table. Of about 160,000 clones listed, 75% to 90% were seen once; the top ten hold over 3%. The ends lost 5 bases at V and 4 bases at J; junction bases unmatched: 4. Germline CDR1 and CDR2: SGHTA and FQGNSA. CDR3 size: 13 residues. This sample was taken from a study of blood T cell repertoires in COVID-19. Study summary: Spain, Italy and the United States supplied samples that represented acute and convalescent COVID-19.

Sequenced sample: peripheral blood. This chain connects TRBV7-2 to TRBJ1-2; 7 nucleotides match TRBD1. The receptor's source is a human donor with acute or convalescent COVID-19. The donor label of this sample is uncertain. The CDR3 region is CASSLQGPYGYTF. CDR3 nucleotide sequence: TGTGCCAGCAGCCTACAGGGGCCCTATGGCTACACCTTC.